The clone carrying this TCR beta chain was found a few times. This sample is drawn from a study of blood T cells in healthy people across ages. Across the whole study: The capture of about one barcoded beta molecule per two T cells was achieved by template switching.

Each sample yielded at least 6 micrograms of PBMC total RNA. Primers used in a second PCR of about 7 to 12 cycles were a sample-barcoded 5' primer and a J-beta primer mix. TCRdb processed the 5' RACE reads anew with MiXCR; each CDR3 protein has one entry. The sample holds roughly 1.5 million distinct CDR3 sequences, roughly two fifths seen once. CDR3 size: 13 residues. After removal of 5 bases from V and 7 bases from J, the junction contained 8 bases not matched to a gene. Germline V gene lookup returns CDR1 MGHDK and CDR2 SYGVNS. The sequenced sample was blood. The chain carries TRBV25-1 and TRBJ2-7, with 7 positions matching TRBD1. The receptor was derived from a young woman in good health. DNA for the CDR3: TGTGCCAGCAGTCCAAGGGGGCGAAAAGAGCAGTACTTC. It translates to CASSPRGRKEQYF.